This T cell receptor (beta chain) was sequenced during a study of blood T cell repertoires in COVID-19. J lost 6 bases, V lost 5 bases, and 9 bases had no gene match. Per the germline V gene, CDR1 is GTSNPN and CDR2 is SVGIG (reference sequence). The CDR3 covers 15 residues. On this clone itself: The same CDR3 arises from other DNA sequences in this sample as well.

Measured with immunoSEQ multiplex PCR; TCRdb has only the in-frame clones, and not every one. This table holds 290,000 or so clones, 80% to 85% found once. The V call is TRBV30, the J call TRBJ2-7, with TRBD2 matching 14 bases. The TCR sequence derives from a middle-aged man who had been exposed to COVID-19. Sequencing was done on a sample of PBMCs or T cells enriched from blood (not recorded which). The CDR3 here is CAWAPGLAGVSEQYF. Written as DNA, the CDR3 is TGTGCCTGGGCGCCGGGACTAGCGGGAGTAAGCGAGCAGTACTTC.